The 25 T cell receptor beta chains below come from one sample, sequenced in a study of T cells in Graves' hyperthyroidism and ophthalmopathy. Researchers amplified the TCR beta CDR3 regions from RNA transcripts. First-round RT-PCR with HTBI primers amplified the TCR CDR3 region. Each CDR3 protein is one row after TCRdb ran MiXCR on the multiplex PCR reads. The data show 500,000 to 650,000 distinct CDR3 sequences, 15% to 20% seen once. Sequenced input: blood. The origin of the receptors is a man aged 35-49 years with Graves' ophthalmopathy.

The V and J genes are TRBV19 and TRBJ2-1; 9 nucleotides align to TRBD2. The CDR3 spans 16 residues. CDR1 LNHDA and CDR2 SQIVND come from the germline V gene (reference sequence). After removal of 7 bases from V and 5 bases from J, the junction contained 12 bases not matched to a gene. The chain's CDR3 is CASTLTGAGGNNEQFF. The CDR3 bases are TGTGCCAGTACCCTCACTGGGGCGGGAGGGAACAATGAGCAGTTCTTC. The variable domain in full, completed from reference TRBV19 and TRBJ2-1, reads DGGITQSPKYLFRKEGQNVTLSCEQNLNHDAMYWYRQDPGQGLRLIYYSQIVNDFQKGDIAEGYSVSREKKESFPLTVTSAQKNPTAFYLCASTLTGAGGNNEQFFGPGTRLTVL.

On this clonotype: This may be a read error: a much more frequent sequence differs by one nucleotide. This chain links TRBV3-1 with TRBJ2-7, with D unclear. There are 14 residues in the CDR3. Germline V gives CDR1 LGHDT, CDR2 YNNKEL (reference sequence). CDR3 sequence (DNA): TGTGCCAGCAGCCAAGTTCCGGTGAATTACGAGCAGCACTTC. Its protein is CASSQVPVNYEQHF.

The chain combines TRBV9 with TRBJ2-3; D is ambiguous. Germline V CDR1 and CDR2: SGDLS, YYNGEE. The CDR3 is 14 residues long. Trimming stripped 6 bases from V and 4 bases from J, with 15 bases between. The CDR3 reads CASTRRSGADTQYF. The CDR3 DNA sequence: TGTGCCAGCACTCGGAGAAGTGGAGCAGATACGCAGTATTTT.

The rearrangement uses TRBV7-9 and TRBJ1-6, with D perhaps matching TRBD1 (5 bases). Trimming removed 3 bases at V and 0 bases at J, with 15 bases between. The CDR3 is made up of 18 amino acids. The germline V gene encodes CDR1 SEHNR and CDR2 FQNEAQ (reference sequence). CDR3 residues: CASSFPKGSSSYNSPLHF. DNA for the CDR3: TGTGCCAGCAGCTTCCCGAAGGGGTCGAGCTCCTATAATTCACCCCTCCACTTT.

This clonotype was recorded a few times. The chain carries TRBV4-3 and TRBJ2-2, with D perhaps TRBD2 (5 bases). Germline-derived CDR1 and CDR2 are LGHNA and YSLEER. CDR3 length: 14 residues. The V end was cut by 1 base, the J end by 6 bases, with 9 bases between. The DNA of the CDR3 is TGCGCCAGCAGCCAAGGGGAGAGGGCCGGGGAGCTGTTTTTT. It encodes CASSQGERAGELFF.

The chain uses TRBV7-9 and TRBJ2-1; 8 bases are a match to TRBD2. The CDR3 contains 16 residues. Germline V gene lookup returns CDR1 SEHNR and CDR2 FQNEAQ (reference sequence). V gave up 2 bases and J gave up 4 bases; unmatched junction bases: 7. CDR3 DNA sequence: TGTGCCAGCAGCTTATTCGCGGGGGGAGAGTACAATGAGCAGTTCTTC. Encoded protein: CASSLFAGGEYNEQFF. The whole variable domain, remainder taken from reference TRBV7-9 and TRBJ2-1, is DTGVSQNPRHKITKRGQNVTFRCDPISEHNRLYWYRQTLGQGPEFLTYFQNEAQLEKSRLLSDRFSAERPKGSFSTLEIQRTEQGDSAMYLCASSLFAGGEYNEQFFGPGTRLTVL.

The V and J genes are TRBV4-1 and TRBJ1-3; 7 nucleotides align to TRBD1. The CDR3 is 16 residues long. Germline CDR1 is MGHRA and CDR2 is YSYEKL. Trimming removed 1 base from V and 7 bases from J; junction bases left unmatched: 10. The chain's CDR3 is CASSQARQGRTNTIYF. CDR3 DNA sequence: TGCGCCAGCAGCCAAGCTCGACAGGGAAGGACCAACACCATATATTTT.

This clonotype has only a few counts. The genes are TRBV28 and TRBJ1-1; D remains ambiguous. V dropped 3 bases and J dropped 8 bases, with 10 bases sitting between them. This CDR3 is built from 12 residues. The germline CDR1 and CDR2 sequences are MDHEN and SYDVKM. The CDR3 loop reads CASSLTSWEAFF. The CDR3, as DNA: TGTGCCAGCAGTTTGACTTCGTGGGAAGCTTTCTTT.

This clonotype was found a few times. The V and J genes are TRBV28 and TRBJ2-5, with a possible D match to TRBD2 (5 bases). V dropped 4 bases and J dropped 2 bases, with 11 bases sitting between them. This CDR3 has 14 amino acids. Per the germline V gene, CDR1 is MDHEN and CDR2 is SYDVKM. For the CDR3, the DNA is TGTGCCAGCAGTTCAATTGGGGAGCAAGAGACCCAGTACTTC. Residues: CASSSIGEQETQYF. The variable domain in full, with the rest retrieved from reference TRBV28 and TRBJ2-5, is DVKVTQSSRYLVKRTGEKVFLECVQDMDHENMFWYRQDPGLGLRLIYFSYDVKMKEKGDIPEGYSVSREKKERFSLILESASTNQTSMYLCASSSIGEQETQYFGPGTRLLVL.

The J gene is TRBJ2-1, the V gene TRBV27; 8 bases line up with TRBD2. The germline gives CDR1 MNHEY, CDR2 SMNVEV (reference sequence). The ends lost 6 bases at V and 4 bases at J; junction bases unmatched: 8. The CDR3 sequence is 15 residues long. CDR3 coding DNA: TGTGCCAGCAGCCCTCTAGCGGGCCAATACAATGAGCAGTTCTTC. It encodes CASSPLAGQYNEQFF.

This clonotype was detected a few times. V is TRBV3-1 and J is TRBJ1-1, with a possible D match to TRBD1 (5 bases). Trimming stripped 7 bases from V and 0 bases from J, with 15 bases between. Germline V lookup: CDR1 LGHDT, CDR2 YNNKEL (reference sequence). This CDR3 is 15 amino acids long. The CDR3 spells CASKRGTSMNTEAFF. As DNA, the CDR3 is TGTGCCAGCAAAAGGGGCACAAGCATGAACACTGAAGCTTTCTTT.

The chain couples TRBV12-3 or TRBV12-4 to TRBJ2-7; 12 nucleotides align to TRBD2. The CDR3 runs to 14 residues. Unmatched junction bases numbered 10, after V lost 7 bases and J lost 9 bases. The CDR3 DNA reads TGTGCCAGCACCTCTAGGACTAGCGGGAAAGTGCAGTACTTC. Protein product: CASTSRTSGKVQYF.

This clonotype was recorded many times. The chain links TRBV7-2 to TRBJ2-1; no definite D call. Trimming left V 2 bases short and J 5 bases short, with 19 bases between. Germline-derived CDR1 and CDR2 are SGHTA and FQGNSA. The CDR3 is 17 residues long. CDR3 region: CASSLTSAAVTNNEQFF. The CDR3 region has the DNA TGTGCCAGCAGCTTAACTTCCGCCGCGGTGACGAACAATGAGCAGTTCTTC.

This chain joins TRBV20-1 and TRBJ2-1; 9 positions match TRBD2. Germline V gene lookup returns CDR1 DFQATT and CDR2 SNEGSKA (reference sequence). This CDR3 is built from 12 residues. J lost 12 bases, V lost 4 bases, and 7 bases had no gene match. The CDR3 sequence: CSAKRTSVLQFF. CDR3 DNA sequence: TGCAGTGCTAAGAGGACTAGCGTCTTGCAGTTCTTC.

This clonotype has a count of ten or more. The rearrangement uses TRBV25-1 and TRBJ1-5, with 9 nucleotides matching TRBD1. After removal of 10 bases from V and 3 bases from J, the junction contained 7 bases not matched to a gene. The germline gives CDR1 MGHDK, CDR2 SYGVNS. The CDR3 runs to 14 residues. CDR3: CANENRGLNQPQHF. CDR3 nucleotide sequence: TGTGCCAACGAAAACAGGGGGCTCAATCAGCCCCAGCATTTT.

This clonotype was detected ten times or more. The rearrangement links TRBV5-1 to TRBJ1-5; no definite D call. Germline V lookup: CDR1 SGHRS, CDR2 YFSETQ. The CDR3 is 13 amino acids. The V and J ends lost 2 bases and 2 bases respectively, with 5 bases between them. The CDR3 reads CASSFDGNQPQHF. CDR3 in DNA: TGCGCCAGCAGCTTCGATGGCAATCAGCCCCAGCATTTT.

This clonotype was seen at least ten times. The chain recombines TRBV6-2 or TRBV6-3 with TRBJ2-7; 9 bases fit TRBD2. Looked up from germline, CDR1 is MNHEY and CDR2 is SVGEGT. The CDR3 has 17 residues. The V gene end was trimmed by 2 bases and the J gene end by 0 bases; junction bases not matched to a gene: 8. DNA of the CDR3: TGTGCCAGCAGTTACGTGCCCGGACTAGCGAGCTCCTACGAGCAGTACTTC. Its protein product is CASSYVPGLASSYEQYF.

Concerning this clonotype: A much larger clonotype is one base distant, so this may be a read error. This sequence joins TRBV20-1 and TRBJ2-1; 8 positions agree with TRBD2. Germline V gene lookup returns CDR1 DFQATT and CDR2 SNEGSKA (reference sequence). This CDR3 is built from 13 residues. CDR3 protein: CSARGSGSNEQLF. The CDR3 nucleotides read TGCAGTGCTAGAGGGAGCGGGAGTAATGAGCAGCTCTTC.

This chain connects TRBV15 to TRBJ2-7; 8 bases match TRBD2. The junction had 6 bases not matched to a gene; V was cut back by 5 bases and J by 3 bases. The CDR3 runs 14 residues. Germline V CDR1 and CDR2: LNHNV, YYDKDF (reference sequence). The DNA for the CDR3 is TGTGCCACCAGCCCACGGGGGGGCGGCTACGAGCAGTACTTC. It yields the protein CATSPRGGGYEQYF. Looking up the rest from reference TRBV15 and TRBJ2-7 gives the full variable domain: DAMVIQNPRYQVTQFGKPVTLSCSQTLNHNVMYWYQQKSSQAPKLLFHYYDKDFNNEADTPDNFQSRRPNTSFCFLDIRSPGLGDTAMYLCATSPRGGGYEQYFGPGTRLTVT.

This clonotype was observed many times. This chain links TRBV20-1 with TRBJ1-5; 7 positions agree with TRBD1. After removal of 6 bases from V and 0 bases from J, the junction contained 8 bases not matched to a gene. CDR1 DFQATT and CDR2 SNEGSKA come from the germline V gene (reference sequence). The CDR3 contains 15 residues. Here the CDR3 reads CSASGQIYSNQPQHF. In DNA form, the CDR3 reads TGCAGTGCCTCGGGACAGATTTATAGCAATCAGCCCCAGCATTTT.

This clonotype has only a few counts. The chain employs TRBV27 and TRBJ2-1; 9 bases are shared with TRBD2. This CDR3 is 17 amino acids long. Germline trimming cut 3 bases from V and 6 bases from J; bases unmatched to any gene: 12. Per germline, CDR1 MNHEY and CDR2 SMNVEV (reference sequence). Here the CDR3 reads CASSFGGGLALRNEQFF. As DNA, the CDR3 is TGTGCCAGCAGTTTTGGGGGAGGACTAGCGCTGCGCAATGAGCAGTTCTTC.

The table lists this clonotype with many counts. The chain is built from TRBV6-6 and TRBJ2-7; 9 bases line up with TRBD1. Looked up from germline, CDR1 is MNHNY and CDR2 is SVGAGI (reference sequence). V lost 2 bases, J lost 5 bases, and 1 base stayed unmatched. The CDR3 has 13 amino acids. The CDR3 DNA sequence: TGTGCCAGCAGTTACAGGACAGGGGACGAGCAGTACTTC. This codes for CASSYRTGDEQYF.

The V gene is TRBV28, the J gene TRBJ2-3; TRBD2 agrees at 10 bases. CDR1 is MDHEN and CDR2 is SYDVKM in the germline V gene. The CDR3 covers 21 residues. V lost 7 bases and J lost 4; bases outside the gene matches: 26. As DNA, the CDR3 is TGTGCCAGCACCTCCCCCGATGGGGGGGGCGAACTAGCGGGAATAGCAGATACGCAGTATTTT. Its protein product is CASTSPDGGGELAGIADTQYF.

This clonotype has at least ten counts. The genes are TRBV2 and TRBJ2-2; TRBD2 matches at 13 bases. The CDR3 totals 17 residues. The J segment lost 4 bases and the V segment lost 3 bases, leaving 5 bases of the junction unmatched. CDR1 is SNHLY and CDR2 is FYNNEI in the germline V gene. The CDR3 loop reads CASSDGTSGRVTGELFF. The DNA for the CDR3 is TGTGCCAGCAGTGATGGAACTAGCGGGAGGGTCACCGGGGAGCTGTTTTTT.

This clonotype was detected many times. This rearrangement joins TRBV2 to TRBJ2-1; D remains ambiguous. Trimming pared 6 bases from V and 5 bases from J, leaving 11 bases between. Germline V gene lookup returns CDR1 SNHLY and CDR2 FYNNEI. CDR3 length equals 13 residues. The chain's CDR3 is CASRDEINNEQFF. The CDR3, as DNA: TGTGCCAGCAGGGACGAAATCAACAATGAGCAGTTCTTC.